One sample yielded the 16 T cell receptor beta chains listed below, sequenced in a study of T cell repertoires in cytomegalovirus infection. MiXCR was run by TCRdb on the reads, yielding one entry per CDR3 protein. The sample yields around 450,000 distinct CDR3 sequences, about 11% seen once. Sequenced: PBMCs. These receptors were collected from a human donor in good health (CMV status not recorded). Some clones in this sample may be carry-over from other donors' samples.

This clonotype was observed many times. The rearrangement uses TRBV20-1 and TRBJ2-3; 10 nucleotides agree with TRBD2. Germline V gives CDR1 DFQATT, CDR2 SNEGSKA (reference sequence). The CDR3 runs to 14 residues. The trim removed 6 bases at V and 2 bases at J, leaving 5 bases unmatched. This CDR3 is CSARTSGATDTQYF. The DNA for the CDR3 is TGCAGTGCCAGGACTAGCGGTGCCACAGATACGCAGTATTTT.

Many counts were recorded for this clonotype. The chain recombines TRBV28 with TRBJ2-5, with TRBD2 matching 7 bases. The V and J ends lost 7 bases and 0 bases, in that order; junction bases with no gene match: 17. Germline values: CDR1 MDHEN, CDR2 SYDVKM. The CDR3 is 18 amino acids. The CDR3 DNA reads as TGTGCCAGCACCTCCCCTCGTTCGGCTAGCGGAGACCAAGAGACCCAGTACTTC. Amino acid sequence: CASTSPRSASGDQETQYF.

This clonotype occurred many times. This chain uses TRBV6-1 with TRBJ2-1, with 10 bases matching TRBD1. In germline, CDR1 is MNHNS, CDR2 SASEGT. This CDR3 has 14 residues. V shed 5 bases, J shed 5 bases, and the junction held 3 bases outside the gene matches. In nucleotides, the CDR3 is TGTGCCAGCAGTCGGACAGGGGGGGACAATGAGCAGTTCTTC. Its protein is CASSRTGGDNEQFF.

The CDR3 sequence is CASSDPGLAPHTQYF. The CDR3 DNA reads TGTGCCAGCAGCGACCCGGGACTAGCGCCTCATACGCAGTATTTT. This sequence joins TRBV9 and TRBJ2-3, with TRBD2 matching 10 bases. This CDR3 has 15 amino acids. J gave up 7 bases and V 3 bases, and 8 bases lay outside the gene matches. In germline, CDR1 is SGDLS, CDR2 YYNGEE.

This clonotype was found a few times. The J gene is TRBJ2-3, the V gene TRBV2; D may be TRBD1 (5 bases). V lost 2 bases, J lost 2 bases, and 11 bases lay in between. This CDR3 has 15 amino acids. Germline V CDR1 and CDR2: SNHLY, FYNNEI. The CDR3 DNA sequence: TGTGCCAGCAGTGAACAGGGTACACCCACAGATACGCAGTATTTT. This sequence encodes CASSEQGTPTDTQYF.

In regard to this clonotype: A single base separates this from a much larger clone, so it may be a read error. The CDR3 protein is CASSDGIGFEQGVLMYTEAFF. Written as DNA, the CDR3 is TGTGCCAGCAGTGATGGGATTGGGTTCGAACAGGGGGTTCTTATGTACACTGAAGCTTTCTTT. V gene TRBV2 combines with J gene TRBJ1-1; the match to TRBD1 covers 8 bases. The CDR3 is made up of 21 amino acids. Germline CDR1 and CDR2: SNHLY and FYNNEI. With 3 bases clipped from V and 3 bases from J, the junction kept 24 bases outside the gene matches.

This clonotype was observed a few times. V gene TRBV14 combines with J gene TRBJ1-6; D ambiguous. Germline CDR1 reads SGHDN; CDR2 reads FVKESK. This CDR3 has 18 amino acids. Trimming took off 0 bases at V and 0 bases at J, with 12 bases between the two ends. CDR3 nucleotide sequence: TGTGCCAGCAGCCAAGAGCCAGCTACTAGCTCCTATAATTCACCCCTCCACTTT. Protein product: CASSQEPATSSYNSPLHF.

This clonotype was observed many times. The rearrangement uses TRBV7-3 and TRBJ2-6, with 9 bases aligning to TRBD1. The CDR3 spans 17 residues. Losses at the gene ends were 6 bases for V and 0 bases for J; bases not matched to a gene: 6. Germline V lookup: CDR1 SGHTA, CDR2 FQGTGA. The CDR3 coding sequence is TGTGCCAGCAGAGGGGGGACAGGGAACTCTGGGGCCAACGTCCTGACTTTC. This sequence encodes CASRGGTGNSGANVLTF.

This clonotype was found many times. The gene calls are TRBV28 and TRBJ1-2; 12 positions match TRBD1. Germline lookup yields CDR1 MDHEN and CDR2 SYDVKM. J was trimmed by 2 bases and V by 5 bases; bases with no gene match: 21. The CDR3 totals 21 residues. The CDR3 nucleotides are TGTGCCAGCAGTAGTAATGACTTCCTTGGGACAGGGGGCGGTAAGAACTATGGCTACACCTTC. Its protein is CASSSNDFLGTGGGKNYGYTF.

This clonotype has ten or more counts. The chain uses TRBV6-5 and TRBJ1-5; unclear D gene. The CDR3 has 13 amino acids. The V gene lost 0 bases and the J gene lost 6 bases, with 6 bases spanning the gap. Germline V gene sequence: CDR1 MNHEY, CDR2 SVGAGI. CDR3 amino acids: CASSYSTTQPQHF. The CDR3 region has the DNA TGTGCCAGCAGTTACTCGACGACTCAGCCCCAGCATTTT.

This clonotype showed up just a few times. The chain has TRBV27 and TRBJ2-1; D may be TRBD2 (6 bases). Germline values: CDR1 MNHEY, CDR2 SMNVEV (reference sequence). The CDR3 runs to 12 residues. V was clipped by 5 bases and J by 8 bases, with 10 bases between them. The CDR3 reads CASSRAGHEQFF. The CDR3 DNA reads TGTGCCAGCAGTAGAGCGGGTCATGAGCAGTTCTTC.

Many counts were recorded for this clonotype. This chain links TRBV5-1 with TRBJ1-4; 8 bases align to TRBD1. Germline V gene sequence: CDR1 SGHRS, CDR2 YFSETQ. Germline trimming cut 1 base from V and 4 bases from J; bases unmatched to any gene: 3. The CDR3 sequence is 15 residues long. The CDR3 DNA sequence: TGCGCCAGCAGCTTGCAAACAGGGGGTAATGAAAAACTGTTTTTT. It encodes CASSLQTGGNEKLFF.

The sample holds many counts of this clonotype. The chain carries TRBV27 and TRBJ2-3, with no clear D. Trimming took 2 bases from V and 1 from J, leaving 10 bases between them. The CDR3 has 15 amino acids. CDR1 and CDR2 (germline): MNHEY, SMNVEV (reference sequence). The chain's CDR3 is CASSLGYGGTDTQYF. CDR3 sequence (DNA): TGTGCCAGCAGTTTAGGTTACGGCGGCACAGATACGCAGTATTTT.

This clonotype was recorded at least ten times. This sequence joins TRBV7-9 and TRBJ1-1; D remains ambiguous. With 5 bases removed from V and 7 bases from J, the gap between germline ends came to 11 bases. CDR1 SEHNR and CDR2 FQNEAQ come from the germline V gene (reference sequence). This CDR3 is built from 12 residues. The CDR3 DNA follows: TGTGCCAGCAGCCCCAAGGTGGATGAAGCTTTCTTT. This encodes CASSPKVDEAFF. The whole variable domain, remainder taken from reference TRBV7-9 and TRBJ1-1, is DTGVSQNPRHKITKRGQNVTFRCDPISEHNRLYWYRQTLGQGPEFLTYFQNEAQLEKSRLLSDRFSAERPKGSFSTLEIQRTEQGDSAMYLCASSPKVDEAFFGQGTRLTVV.

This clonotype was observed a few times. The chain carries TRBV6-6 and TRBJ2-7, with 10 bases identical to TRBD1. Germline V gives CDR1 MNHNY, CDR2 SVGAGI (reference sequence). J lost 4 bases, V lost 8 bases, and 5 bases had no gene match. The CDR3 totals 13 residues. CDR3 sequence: CASEWDRGYEQYF. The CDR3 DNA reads TGTGCCAGCGAGTGGGACAGGGGATACGAGCAGTACTTC.

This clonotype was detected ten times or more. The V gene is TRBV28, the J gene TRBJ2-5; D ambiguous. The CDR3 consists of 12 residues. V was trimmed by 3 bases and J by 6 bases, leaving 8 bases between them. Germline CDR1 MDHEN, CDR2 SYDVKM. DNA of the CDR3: TGTGCCAGCAGTTTGGTACTTCAGACCCAGTACTTC. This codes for CASSLVLQTQYF.